This entry concerns a single T cell receptor (beta chain). Its specificity is not known. Germline V gene lookup returns CDR1 MGHDK and CDR2 SYGVNS. Trimming removed 1 base from V and 9 bases from J; junction bases left unmatched: 8. The CDR3 is made up of 14 amino acids. Through a sample-barcoded 5' primer and a J-beta primer mix, a second PCR was run for roughly 6 to 12 cycles. TCRdb itself ran the 5' RACE reads through MiXCR, one entry per CDR3 protein. This sample carries about 640,000 distinct CDR3 sequences, around 54% of them seen once, and the ten largest clones take 30% to 45%. These data come from a study of blood T cells in healthy people across ages. Study-wide findings and caveats: Roughly linear declines in TCR beta diversity per million T cells occurred with age. Donor CMV status, an unknown factor, possibly confounded changes in expanded clonotypes. Estimates of total diversity, which came from one million sequenced T cells, were considered to be underestimates.

Aged roughly 6 to 100, donors were systemically healthy Caucasians from Russia. The sequencing input was blood. The origin of this receptor is a man in his fifties or sixties in good health. The chain recombines TRBV25-1 with TRBJ2-7, with TRBD1 identical over 8 bases. The CDR3 DNA sequence: TGTGCCAGCAGTGAATCCCAGACAGGGGTCGCGCAGTACTTC. Translating it yields CASSESQTGVAQYF.